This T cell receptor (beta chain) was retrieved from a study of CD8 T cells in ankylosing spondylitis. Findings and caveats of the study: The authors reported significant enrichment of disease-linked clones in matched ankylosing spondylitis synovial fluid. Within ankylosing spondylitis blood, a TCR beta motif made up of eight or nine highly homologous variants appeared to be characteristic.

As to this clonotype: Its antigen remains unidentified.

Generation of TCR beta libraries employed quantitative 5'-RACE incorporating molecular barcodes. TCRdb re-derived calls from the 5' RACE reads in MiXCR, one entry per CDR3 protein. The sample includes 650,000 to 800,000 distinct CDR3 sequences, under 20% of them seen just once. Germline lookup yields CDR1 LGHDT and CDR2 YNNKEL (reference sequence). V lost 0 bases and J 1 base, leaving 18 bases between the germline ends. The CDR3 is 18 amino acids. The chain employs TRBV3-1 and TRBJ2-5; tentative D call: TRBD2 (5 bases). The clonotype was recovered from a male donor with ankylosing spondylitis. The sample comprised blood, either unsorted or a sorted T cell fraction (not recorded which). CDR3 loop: CASSQDPWDDGLQETQYF. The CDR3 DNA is TGTGCCAGCAGCCAAGACCCATGGGATGACGGACTCCAAGAGACCCAGTACTTC.